This passage covers 25 T cell receptor beta chains from one sample sequenced in a study of T cells in Graves' hyperthyroidism and ophthalmopathy (dated by TCRdb to between 2018 and 2020). The library relied on multiplex PCR. Instrument on record: Illumina HiSeq 2000. The TCR beta CDR3 regions were amplified from the RNA transcripts. The TCR CDR3 was subjected to a first round of RT-PCR using the HTBI primer set and the Qiagen OneStep RT-PCR kit. TCRdb reprocessing: public reads trimmed at Q25 with fastp, clones called with MiXCR, in-frame beta chains kept. Every CDR3 protein is listed once, alongside the most common genes and DNA of its rows. For this sample the table gives under 500,000 distinct CDR3 sequences, of which around an eighth were detected only once. The ten largest clones add up to approximately 29% of the sample. Sequencing used blood. Source of these receptors: a man aged 50 or older with Graves' ophthalmopathy.

This clonotype was recorded a few times. V gene TRBV19 combines with J gene TRBJ2-1; TRBD1 might be the D (6 bases). CDR3 size: 15 residues. V was shortened by 0 bases and J by 5 bases, with 11 bases between the two germline ends. CDR1 and CDR2 from the germline V gene are LNHDA and SQIVND (reference sequence). The CDR3 is CASSIDWGLDNEQFF. The CDR3 DNA reads TGTGCCAGTAGTATAGATTGGGGGCTCGACAATGAGCAGTTCTTC.

This clonotype was seen repeatedly, ten times or more. V usage is TRBV24-1 and J usage is TRBJ1-2, with 9 bases fitting TRBD1. The CDR3 runs to 15 residues. V shed 4 bases, J shed 2 bases, and the junction held 4 bases outside the gene matches. CDR1 is KGHDR and CDR2 is SFDVKD in the germline V gene. CDR3 in amino acids: CATSDPGTGNYGYTF. The CDR3 region has the DNA TGTGCCACCAGTGACCCCGGGACAGGGAACTATGGCTACACCTTC.

This clonotype has a count of ten or more. The V and J genes are TRBV27 and TRBJ2-3; D uncertain. V gave up 5 bases and J gave up 7 bases, with 19 bases separating them. The CDR3 totals 15 residues. Germline values: CDR1 MNHEY, CDR2 SMNVEV (reference sequence). CDR3 nucleotide sequence: TGTGCCAGCAGTACACCAATGTCGGCGACACATACGCAGTATTTT. Translated, it gives CASSTPMSATHTQYF.

This clonotype was recorded many times. J is TRBJ2-1 and V is TRBV2; 7 nucleotides line up with TRBD2. Germline trimming cut 7 bases from V and 2 bases from J; bases unmatched to any gene: 5. CDR1 SNHLY and CDR2 FYNNEI come from the germline V gene. The CDR3 has 14 residues. The CDR3 spells CASIRSGAYNEQFF. Written as DNA, the CDR3 is TGTGCCAGCATTAGGAGCGGGGCCTACAATGAGCAGTTCTTC. The full variable domain, completed using reference TRBV2 and TRBJ2-1, is EPEVTQTPSHQVTQMGQEVILRCVPISNHLYFYWYRQILGQKVEFLVSFYNNEISEKSEIFDDQFSVERPDGSNFTLKIRSTKLEDSAMYFCASIRSGAYNEQFFGPGTRLTVL.

The chain joins TRBV2 to TRBJ2-2, with 7 bases aligning to TRBD2. Germline V lookup: CDR1 SNHLY, CDR2 FYNNEI. The CDR3 totals 15 residues. With 4 bases clipped from V and 4 bases from J, the junction kept 6 bases outside the gene matches. The CDR3 region is CASSGGEGPTGELFF. For the CDR3, the DNA is TGTGCCAGCAGTGGAGGGGAGGGCCCCACCGGGGAGCTGTTTTTT.

Ten or more counts support this clonotype. This rearrangement joins TRBV13 to TRBJ2-5, with TRBD2 identical over 9 bases. The CDR3 spans 14 residues. Germline values: CDR1 PRHDT, CDR2 FYEKMQ (reference sequence). V lost 4 bases, J lost 7 bases, and 7 bases stayed unmatched. DNA for the CDR3: TGTGCCAGCAGCTCTAGCGGGAATCTTGGGACCCAGTACTTC. It translates to CASSSSGNLGTQYF. The full variable domain, in which reference TRBV13 and TRBJ2-5 provide the parts outside the CDR3, is AAGVIQSPRHLIKEKRETATLKCYPIPRHDTVYWYQQGPGQDPQFLISFYEKMQSDKGSIPDRFSAQQFSDYHSELNMSSLELGDSALYFCASSSSGNLGTQYFGPGTRLLVL.

This clonotype was observed many times. V usage is TRBV20-1 and J usage is TRBJ1-5; tentative D call: TRBD1 (5 bases). Deletions cut 6 bases from V and 4 bases from J, with 19 bases between. Germline V gene lookup returns CDR1 DFQATT and CDR2 SNEGSKA (reference sequence). The CDR3 sequence is 15 residues long. The CDR3 nucleotides read TGCAGTGCAACCCGGGACGGCTTCTCAAATCAGCCCCAGCATTTT. Encoded protein: CSATRDGFSNQPQHF.

A few counts support this clonotype. CDR3 DNA: TGTGCCAGTAGTGTAGCGGGAGCTGACTACGAGCAGTACTTC. Protein product: CASSVAGADYEQYF. This chain connects TRBV19 to TRBJ2-7, with TRBD2 identical over 9 bases. The V and J ends lost 5 bases and 3 bases, in that order; junction bases with no gene match: 5. Per germline, CDR1 LNHDA and CDR2 SQIVND (reference sequence). The CDR3 consists of 14 residues.

This clonotype has only a few counts. The V gene is TRBV12-3 or TRBV12-4, the J gene TRBJ2-2; D is unclear. The V gene lost 6 bases and the J gene lost 3 bases, with 11 bases spanning the gap. This CDR3 is 14 amino acids long. CDR3 protein: CASRYLSYTGELFF. For the CDR3, the DNA is TGTGCCAGCAGATACCTGTCCTACACCGGGGAGCTGTTTTTT.

This clonotype showed up many times. The chain couples TRBV3-1 to TRBJ1-4; 7 bases align to TRBD1. Germline CDR1 is LGHDT and CDR2 is YNNKEL (reference sequence). After removal of 4 bases from V and 0 bases from J, the junction contained 5 bases not matched to a gene. This CDR3 contains 16 residues. CDR3 sequence reads: CASSPTGTATNEKLFF. The CDR3 nucleotides are TGTGCCAGCAGCCCGACCGGGACAGCAACTAATGAAAAACTGTTTTTT.

This clonotype was picked up one time. The V gene is TRBV25-1, the J gene TRBJ2-7; D remains ambiguous. The CDR3 sequence is 14 residues long. The germline V gene has CDR1 MGHDK and CDR2 SYGVNS. V dropped 4 bases and J dropped 4 bases, with 14 bases sitting between them. This chain's CDR3 is CASSGSDLAYEQYF. The CDR3 bases are TGTGCCAGCAGTGGATCTGATTTGGCTTACGAGCAGTACTTC.

Of note for this clonotype: Just one base apart from a much larger clone, this may be a read error. The chain uses TRBV9 and TRBJ2-5; the D gene is possibly TRBD2 (6 bases). Germline V lookup: CDR1 SGDLS, CDR2 YYNGEE. The V and J ends lost 0 bases and 4 bases respectively, with 19 bases between them. The CDR3 spans 17 residues. The CDR3 spells CASSVGGRSGGVETQYF. Here the CDR3 DNA reads TGTGCCAGCAGCGTAGGTGGCCGGAGTGGCGGGGTAGAGACCCAGTACTTC.

This clonotype came up a few times. The gene calls are TRBV7-8 and TRBJ1-1; D ambiguous. The germline CDR1 and CDR2 sequences are SGHVS and FQNEAQ. The CDR3 has 14 amino acids. Trimming removed 5 bases at V and 5 bases at J, with 15 bases between. The CDR3 loop is CASSPGQPGTEAFF. The CDR3 region has the DNA TGTGCCAGCAGCCCAGGTCAGCCGGGAACTGAAGCTTTCTTT.

The CDR3 is CASSFRRREQFF. CDR3 bases: TGTGCCAGCAGTTTCAGACGTCGGGAGCAGTTCTTC. The chain links TRBV12-3 or TRBV12-4 to TRBJ2-1, with D unresolved. The CDR3 has 12 residues. V dropped 3 bases and J dropped 10 bases, with 10 bases sitting between them.

The rearrangement joins TRBV9 to TRBJ2-5, with a possible D match to TRBD2 (5 bases). V dropped 3 bases and J dropped 2 bases, with 11 bases sitting between them. Germline V gene sequence: CDR1 SGDLS, CDR2 YYNGEE. The CDR3 runs to 14 residues. CDR3 in DNA: TGTGCCAGCAGCGAGGGAGCGGTACAAGAGACCCAGTACTTC. Translated: CASSEGAVQETQYF.

This clonotype was seen a few times. The chain uses TRBV5-5 and TRBJ2-7; D may correspond to TRBD1 or TRBD2 (6 bases each). Between the trimmed V and J ends, which lost 3 bases and 7 bases, there was a span of 20 bases. The CDR3 consists of 15 residues. Germline V gene data show CDR1 as SGHKS and CDR2 as YYEKEE (reference sequence). CDR3 coding DNA: TGTGCCAGCAGCTCCGGTAGCACCGGGGGCCTAGAGCAGTACTTC. Its translation is CASSSGSTGGLEQYF.

This clonotype has a count of ten or more. The chain employs TRBV18 and TRBJ1-5; possibly TRBD1 for D (5 bases). Germline V gene data show CDR1 as KGHSH and CDR2 as LQKENI. Deletions cut 4 bases from V and 2 bases from J, with 9 bases between. The CDR3 covers 14 residues. Here the CDR3 reads CASSLGRGNQPQHF. The DNA for the CDR3 is TGTGCCAGCTCACTGGGACGCGGCAATCAGCCCCAGCATTTT.

This clonotype was detected ten times or more. The chain uses TRBV30 and TRBJ2-2; D might be TRBD1 or TRBD2, each matching 5 bases. Germline CDR1 and CDR2: GTSNPN and SVGIG (reference sequence). The V and J ends lost 2 bases and 3 bases respectively, with 19 bases between them. This CDR3 region has 17 residues. The CDR3 bases are TGTGCCTGGAGTTCACCCTCCGGGACGGGGTACACCGGGGAGCTGTTTTTT. Translation: CAWSSPSGTGYTGELFF. Complete variable domain (other parts from reference TRBV30 and TRBJ2-2): SQTIHQWPATLVQPVGSPLSLECTVEGTSNPNLYWYRQAAGRGLQLLFYSVGIGQISSEVPQNLSASRPQDRQFILSSKKLLLSDSGFYLCAWSSPSGTGYTGELFFGEGSRLTVL.

At least ten counts were recorded for this clonotype. The chain combines TRBV12-5 with TRBJ2-3, with D unclear. Trimming left V 5 bases short and J 2 bases short, with 5 bases between. Germline lookup yields CDR1 LGHNT and CDR2 FRNRAP. CDR3 length: 12 residues. The CDR3 here is CASGHATDTQYF. The CDR3 bases are TGTGCTAGTGGTCACGCCACAGATACGCAGTATTTT.

In its sample, this clonotype was seen many times. The rearrangement links TRBV2 to TRBJ1-2; no clear D gene. V dropped 7 bases and J dropped 3 bases, with 12 bases sitting between them. The CDR3 is 13 residues long. Looked up from germline, CDR1 is SNHLY and CDR2 is FYNNEI. CDR3 bases: TGTGCCAGCAAGGGCCACGAAGACTATGGCTACACCTTC. It codes for CASKGHEDYGYTF.

This clonotype showed up many times. This rearrangement joins TRBV7-6 to TRBJ2-5; no clear D. Trimming removed 2 bases from V and 0 bases from J, with 10 bases in between. CDR3 length: 15 residues. Per the germline V gene, CDR1 is SGHVS and CDR2 is FNYEAQ. The CDR3 spells CASSLFGENQETQYF. The CDR3 DNA is TGTGCCAGCAGCTTATTCGGCGAGAACCAAGAGACCCAGTACTTC.

This clonotype was picked up a small number of times. A much larger clone is a single base away; this may be a read error. The chain joins TRBV2 to TRBJ1-5; D remains unclear. CDR3 length: 12 residues. Looked up from germline, CDR1 is SNHLY and CDR2 is FYNNEI. V gave up 3 bases and J gave up 3 bases, with 3 bases separating them. CDR3 loop: CASSDINQPQHF. CDR3 bases: TGTGCCAGCAGTGATATCAATCAGCCCCAGCATTTT.

There are many counts of this clonotype. This chain links TRBV20-1 with TRBJ2-3; 8 positions agree with TRBD2. Trimming at V came to 3 bases and at J to 6 bases, leaving 5 bases not matched to a gene. Germline V CDR1 and CDR2: DFQATT, SNEGSKA (reference sequence). The CDR3 loop spans 13 amino acids. This CDR3 is CSASGRAADTQYF. CDR3 coding DNA: TGCAGTGCTAGCGGGAGGGCCGCGGATACGCAGTATTTT.

This clonotype was counted between two and nine times. This chain uses TRBV9 with TRBJ2-5, with a weak D call TRBD2 (6 bases). The CDR3 runs 14 residues. Germline CDR1 reads SGDLS; CDR2 reads YYNGEE. The V gene lost 3 bases and the J gene lost 3 bases, with 12 bases spanning the gap. The CDR3 DNA is TGTGCCAGCAGCGCCGGGGGTCTCGAAGAGACCCAGTACTTC. Translation: CASSAGGLEETQYF.

This clonotype appeared many times. V gene TRBV2 combines with J gene TRBJ2-3; D unresolved. This CDR3 comprises 16 residues. The V end was cut by 8 bases, the J end by 1 base, with 19 bases between. Germline CDR1 SNHLY, CDR2 FYNNEI. This chain's CDR3 is CASRARSRVGTDTQYF. CDR3 bases: TGTGCCAGCCGGGCCAGGAGTCGGGTTGGCACAGATACGCAGTATTTT.